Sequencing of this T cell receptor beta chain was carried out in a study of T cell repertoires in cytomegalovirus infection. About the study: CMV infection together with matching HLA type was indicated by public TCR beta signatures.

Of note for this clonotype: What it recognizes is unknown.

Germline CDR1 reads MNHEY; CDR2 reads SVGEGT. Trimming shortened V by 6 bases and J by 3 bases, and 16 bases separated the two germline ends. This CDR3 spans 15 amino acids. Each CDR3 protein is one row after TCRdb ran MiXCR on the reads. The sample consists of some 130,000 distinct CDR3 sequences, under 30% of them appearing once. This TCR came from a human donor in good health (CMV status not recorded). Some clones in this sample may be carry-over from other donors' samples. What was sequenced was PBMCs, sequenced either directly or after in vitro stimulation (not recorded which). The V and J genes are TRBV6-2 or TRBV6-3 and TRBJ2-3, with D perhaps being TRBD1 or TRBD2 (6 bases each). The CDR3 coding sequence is TGTGCCAGCAGCCCCGGGCAGGGGAGGACAGATACGCAGTATTTT. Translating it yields CASSPGQGRTDTQYF.